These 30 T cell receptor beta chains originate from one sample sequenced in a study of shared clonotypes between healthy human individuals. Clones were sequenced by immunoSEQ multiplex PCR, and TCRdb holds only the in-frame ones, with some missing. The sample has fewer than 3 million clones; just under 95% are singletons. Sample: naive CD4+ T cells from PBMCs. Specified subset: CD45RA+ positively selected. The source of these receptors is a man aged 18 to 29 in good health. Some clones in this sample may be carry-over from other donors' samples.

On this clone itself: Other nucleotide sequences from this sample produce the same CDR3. The CDR3 region has the DNA TGCGCCAGCAGCTTGGGACTAGCCGGAGAGACCCAGTACTTC. Protein sequence: CASSLGLAGETQYF. This rearrangement joins TRBV5-1 to TRBJ2-5; 7 bases are shared with TRBD2. Looked up from germline, CDR1 is SGHRS and CDR2 is YFSETQ. The V segment lost 0 bases and the J segment 4 bases; nucleotides outside the gene matches: 3. The CDR3 loop spans 14 amino acids.

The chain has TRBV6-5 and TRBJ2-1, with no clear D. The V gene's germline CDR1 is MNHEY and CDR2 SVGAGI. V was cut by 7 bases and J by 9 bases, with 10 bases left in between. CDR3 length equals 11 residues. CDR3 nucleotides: TGTGCCAGCACCCGAAAAGGTGAGCAGTTCTTC. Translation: CASTRKGEQFF.

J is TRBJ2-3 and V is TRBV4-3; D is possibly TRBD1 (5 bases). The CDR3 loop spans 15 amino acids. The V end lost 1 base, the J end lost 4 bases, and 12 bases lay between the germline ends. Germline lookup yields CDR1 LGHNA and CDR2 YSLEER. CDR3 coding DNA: TGCGCCAGCAGCCAAGTATGGGAAGGGGCAGATACGCAGTATTTT. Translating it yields CASSQVWEGADTQYF.

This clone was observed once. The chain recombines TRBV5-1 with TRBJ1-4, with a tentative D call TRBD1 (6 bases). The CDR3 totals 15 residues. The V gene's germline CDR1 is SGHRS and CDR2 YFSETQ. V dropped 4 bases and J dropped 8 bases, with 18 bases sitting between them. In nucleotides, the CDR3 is TGCGCCAGCAGCCCTGGGGGCTGGGGACGGGAAAAACTGTTTTTT. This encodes CASSPGGWGREKLFF.

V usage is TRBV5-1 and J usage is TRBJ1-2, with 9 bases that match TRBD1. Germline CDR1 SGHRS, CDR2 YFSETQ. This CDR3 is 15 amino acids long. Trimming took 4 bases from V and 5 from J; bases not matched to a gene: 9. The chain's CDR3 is CASSPTTGGVYGYTF. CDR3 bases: TGCGCCAGCAGCCCAACGACAGGGGGAGTGTATGGCTACACCTTC.

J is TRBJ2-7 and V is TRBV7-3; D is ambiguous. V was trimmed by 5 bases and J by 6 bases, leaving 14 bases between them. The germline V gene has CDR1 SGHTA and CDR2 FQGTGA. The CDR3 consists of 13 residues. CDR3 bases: TGTGCCAGCAGCCCAGCCTCGGTAGGCGAGCAGTACTTC. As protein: CASSPASVGEQYF.

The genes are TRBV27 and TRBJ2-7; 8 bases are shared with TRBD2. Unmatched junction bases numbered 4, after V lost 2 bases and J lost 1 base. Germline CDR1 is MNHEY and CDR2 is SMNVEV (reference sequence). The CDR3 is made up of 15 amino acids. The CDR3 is CASSLRRGASYEQYF. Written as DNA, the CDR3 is TGTGCCAGCAGTTTAAGGCGGGGGGCTTCCTACGAGCAGTACTTC.

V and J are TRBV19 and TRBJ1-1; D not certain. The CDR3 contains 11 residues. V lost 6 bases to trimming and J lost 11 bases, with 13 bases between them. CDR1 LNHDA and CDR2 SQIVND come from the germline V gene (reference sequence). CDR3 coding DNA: TGTGCCAGTAGGGGAAGAGCGGGGGCTTTCTTT. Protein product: CASRGRAGAFF.

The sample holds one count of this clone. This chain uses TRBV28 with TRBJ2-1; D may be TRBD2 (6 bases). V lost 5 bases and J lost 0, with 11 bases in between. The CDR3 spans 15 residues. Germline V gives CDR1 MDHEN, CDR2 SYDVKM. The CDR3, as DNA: TGTGCCAGCAGTGTCAGCGGGCGCTCCTACAATGAGCAGTTCTTC. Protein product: CASSVSGRSYNEQFF. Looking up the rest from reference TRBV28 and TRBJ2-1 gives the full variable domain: DVKVTQSSRYLVKRTGEKVFLECVQDMDHENMFWYRQDPGLGLRLIYFSYDVKMKEKGDIPEGYSVSREKKERFSLILESASTNQTSMYLCASSVSGRSYNEQFFGPGTRLTVL.

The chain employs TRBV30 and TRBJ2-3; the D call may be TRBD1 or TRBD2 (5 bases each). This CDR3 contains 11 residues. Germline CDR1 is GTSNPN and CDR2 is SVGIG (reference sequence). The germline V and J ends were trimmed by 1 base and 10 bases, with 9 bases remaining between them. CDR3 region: CAWSGQGPQYF. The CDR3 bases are TGTGCCTGGAGTGGGCAGGGACCGCAGTATTTT.

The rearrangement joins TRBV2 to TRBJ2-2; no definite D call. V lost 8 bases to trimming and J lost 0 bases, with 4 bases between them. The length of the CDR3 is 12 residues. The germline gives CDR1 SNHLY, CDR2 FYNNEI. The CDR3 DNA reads TGTGCCAGCGGTCCGAACACCGGGGAGCTGTTTTTT. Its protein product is CASGPNTGELFF.

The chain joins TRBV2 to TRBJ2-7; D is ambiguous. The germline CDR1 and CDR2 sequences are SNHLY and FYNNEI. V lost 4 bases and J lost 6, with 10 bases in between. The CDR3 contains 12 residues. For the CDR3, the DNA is TGTGCCAGCAGTGGACATAATGGCGAGCAGTACTTC. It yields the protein CASSGHNGEQYF.

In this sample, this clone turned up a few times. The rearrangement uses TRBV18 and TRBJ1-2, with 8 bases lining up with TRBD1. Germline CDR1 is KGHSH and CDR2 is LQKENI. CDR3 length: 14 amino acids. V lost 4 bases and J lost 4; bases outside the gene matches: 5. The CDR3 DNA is TGTGCCAGCTCACACGACAGGGGAGGCTATGGCTACACCTTC. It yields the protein CASSHDRGGYGYTF. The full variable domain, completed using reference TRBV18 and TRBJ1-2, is NAGVMQNPRHLVRRRGQEARLRCSPMKGHSHVYWYRQLPEEGLKFMVYLQKENIIDESGMPKERFSAEFPKEGPSILRIQQVVRGDSAAYFCASSHDRGGYGYTFGSGTRLTVV.

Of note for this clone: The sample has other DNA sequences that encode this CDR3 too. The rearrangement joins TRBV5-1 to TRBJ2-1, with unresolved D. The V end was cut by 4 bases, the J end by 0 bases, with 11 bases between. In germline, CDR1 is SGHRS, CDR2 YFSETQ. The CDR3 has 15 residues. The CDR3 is CASSVLGGSYNEQFF. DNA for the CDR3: TGCGCCAGCAGCGTGTTGGGCGGCTCCTACAATGAGCAGTTCTTC. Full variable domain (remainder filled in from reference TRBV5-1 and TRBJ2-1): KAGVTQTPRYLIKTRGQQVTLSCSPISGHRSVSWYQQTPGQGLQFLFEYFSETQRNKGNFPGRFSGRQFSNSRSEMNVSTLELGDSALYLCASSVLGGSYNEQFFGPGTRLTVL.

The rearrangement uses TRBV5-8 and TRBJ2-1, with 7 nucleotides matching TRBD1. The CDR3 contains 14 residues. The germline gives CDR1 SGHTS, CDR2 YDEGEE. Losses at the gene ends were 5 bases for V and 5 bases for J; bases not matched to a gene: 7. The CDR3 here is CASSSPGQNNEQFF. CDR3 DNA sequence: TGTGCCAGCAGTTCTCCGGGACAGAACAATGAGCAGTTCTTC.

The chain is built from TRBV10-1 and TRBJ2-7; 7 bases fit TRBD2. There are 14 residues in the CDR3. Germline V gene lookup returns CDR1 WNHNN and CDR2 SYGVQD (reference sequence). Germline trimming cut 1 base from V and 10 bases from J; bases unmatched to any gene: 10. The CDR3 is CASSELVAGVPQYF. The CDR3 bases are TGCGCCAGCAGTGAGTTGGTAGCGGGTGTACCTCAGTACTTC.

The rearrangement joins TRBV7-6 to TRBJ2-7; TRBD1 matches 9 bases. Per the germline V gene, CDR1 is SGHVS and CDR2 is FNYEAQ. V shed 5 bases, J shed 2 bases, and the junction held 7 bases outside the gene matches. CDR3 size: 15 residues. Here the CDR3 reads CASSTRTGVPYEQYF. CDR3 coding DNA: TGTGCCAGCAGCACACGGACAGGGGTACCCTACGAGCAGTACTTC.

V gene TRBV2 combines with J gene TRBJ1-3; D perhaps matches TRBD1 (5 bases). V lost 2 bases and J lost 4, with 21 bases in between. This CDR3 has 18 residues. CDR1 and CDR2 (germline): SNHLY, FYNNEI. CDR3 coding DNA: TGTGCCAGCAGTGAATTCCGTATCGGCAGGGCGAACGGAAACACCATATATTTT. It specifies CASSEFRIGRANGNTIYF.

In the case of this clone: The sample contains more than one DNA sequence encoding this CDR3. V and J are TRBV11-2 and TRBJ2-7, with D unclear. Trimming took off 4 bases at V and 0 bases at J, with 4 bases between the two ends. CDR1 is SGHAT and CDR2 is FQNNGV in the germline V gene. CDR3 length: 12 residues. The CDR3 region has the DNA TGTGCCAGCAGCTCAACCTCCTACGAGCAGTACTTC. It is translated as CASSSTSYEQYF.

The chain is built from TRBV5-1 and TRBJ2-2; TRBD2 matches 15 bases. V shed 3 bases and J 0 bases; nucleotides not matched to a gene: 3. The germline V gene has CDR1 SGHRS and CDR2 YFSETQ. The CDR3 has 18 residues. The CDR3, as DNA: TGCGCCAGCAGCTCCGGGACTAGCGGGAGGCCGAACACCGGGGAGCTGTTTTTT. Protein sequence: CASSSGTSGRPNTGELFF.

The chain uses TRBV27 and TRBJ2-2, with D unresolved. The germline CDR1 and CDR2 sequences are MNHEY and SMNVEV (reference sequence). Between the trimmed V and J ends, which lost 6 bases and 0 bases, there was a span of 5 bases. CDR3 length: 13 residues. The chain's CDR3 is CASRETNTGELFF. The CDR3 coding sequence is TGTGCCAGCAGGGAAACGAACACCGGGGAGCTGTTTTTT.

The CDR3 DNA reads TGTGCCAGCAGAAGGCAGGGGGCGATCAATGAGCAGTTCTTC. Protein: CASRRQGAINEQFF. V and J are TRBV13 and TRBJ2-1; 8 bases fit TRBD1. With V trimmed by 6 bases and J by 6 bases, 7 bases remained unmatched. The CDR3 length is 14 residues. Germline V gene lookup returns CDR1 PRHDT and CDR2 FYEKMQ (reference sequence).

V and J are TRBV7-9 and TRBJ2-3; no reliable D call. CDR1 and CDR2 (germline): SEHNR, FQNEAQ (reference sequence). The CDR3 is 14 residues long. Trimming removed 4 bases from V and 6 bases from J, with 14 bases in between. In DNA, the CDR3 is TGTGCCAGCAGCTCCCGGTCTTTCGGGGATACGCAGTATTTT. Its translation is CASSSRSFGDTQYF.

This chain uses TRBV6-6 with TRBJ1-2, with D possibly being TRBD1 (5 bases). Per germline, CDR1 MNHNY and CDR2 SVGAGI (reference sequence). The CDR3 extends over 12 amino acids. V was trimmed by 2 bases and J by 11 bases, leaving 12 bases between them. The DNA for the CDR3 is TGTGCCAGCAGTTACCAGGGAGATGAATACACCTTC. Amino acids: CASSYQGDEYTF.

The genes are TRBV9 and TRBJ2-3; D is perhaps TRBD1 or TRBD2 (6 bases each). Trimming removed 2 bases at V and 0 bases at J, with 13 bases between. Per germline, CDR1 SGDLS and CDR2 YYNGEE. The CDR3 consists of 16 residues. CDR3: CASSVTGTPSTDTQYF. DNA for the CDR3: TGTGCCAGCAGCGTTACAGGGACTCCCAGCACAGATACGCAGTATTTT.

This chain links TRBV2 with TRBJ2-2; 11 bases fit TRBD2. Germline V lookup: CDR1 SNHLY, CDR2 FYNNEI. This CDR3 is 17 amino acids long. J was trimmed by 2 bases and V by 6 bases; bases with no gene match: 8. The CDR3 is CASSPRGTSGNTGELFF. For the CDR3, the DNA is TGTGCCAGCAGCCCGCGCGGGACTAGCGGTAACACCGGGGAGCTGTTTTTT.

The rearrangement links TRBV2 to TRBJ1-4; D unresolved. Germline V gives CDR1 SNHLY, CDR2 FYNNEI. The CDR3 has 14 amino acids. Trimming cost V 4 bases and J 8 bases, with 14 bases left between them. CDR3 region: CASSGGGSGEKLFF. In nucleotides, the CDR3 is TGTGCCAGCAGTGGGGGAGGGAGCGGGGAAAAACTGTTTTTT.

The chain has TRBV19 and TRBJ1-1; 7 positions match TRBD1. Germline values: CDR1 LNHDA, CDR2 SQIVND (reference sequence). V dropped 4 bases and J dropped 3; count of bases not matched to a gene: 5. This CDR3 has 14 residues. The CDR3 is CASSTGQLYTEAFF. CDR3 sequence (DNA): TGTGCCAGTAGTACGGGACAGCTGTACACTGAAGCTTTCTTT.

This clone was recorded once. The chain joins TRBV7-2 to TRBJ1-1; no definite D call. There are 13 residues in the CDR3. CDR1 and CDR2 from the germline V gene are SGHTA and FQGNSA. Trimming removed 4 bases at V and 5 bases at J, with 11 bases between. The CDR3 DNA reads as TGTGCCAGCAGCTACGGCCATGGAACTGAAGCTTTCTTT. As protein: CASSYGHGTEAFF. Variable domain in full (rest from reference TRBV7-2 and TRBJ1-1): GAGVSQSPSNKVTEKGKDVELRCDPISGHTALYWYRQSLGQGLEFLIYFQGNSAPDKSGLPSDRFSAERTGGSVSTLTIQRTQQEDSAVYLCASSYGHGTEAFFGQGTRLTVV.

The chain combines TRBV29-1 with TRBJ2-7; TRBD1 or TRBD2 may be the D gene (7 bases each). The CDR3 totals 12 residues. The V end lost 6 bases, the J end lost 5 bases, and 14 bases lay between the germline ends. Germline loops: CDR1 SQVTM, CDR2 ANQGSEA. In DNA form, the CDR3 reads TGCAGCGTAAGACAGGGAGGGGACGAGCAGTACTTC. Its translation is CSVRQGGDEQYF.